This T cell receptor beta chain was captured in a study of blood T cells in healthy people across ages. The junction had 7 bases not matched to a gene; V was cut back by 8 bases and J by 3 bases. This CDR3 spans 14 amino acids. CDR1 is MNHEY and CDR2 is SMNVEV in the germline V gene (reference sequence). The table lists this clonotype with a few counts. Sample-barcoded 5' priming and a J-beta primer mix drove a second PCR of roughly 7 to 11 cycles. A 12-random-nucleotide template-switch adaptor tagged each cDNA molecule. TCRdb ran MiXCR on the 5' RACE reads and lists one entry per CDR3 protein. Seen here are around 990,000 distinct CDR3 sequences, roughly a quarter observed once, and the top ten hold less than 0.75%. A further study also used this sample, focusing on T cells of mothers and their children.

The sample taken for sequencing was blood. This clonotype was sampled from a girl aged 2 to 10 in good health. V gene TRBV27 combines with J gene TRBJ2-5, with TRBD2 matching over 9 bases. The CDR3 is CASSAGGLKETQYF. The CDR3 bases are TGTGCCAGCTCCGCGGGAGGGCTTAAAGAGACCCAGTACTTC.